The present TCR beta chain was sequenced within a study of OX40 agonist ivuxolimab in advanced cancers. Whole-study context: Partial responses were observed in three patients, of whom one had hepatocellular carcinoma and two had cutaneous melanoma. Whole-study results and caveats: Expanded clones were, on average, more numerous in CD8+ T cells than in CD4+.

There are 12 residues in the CDR3. Germline loops: CDR1 SGHDT, CDR2 YYEEEE. Trimming took off 2 bases at V and 3 bases at J, with 6 bases between the two ends. This table comes from immunoSEQ multiplex PCR, and its TCRdb copy is limited to in-frame clones, with some not included. The table has 60,000 to 100,000 clones, 94% seen once. Patients were ruled out by autoimmune disease history or systemic immunosuppression. Turning to this clone: Its matching antigen is unknown.

The chain uses TRBV5-6 and TRBJ2-7, with D unresolved. The receptor was isolated from an adult with an advanced solid tumor such as melanoma, head and neck, liver or kidney cancer. The sample in question was CD4+ or CD8+ T cells sorted from blood, obtained in a trial of the OX40 agonist ivuxolimab. The CDR3 sequence is CASSLTVYEQYF. CDR3 DNA: TGTGCCAGCAGCTTAACGGTCTACGAGCAGTACTTC.